A selection of T cell receptor beta chains follows, all from one sample in a study of blood T cell repertoires in COVID-19. Here immunoSEQ multiplex PCR was the method, and the copy in TCRdb shows in-frame clones only, minus some. Of roughly 50,000 clones listed, over 65% are singletons. The source material was peripheral blood. The receptors originated from a human donor in a cohort sampled during active COVID-19. Each CDR3 is given without its conserved first and last residue. Each record gives: J gene, CDR3 length, V gene, CDR3 protein.

TRBJ1-4 | 13 | TRBV25-1 | ASSDVGATNEKLF
TRBJ1-2 | 14 | TRBV5-1 | ASSLGQGGIAYGYT
TRBJ1-1 | 11 | TRBV7-2 | ASSLVHGTEAF
TRBJ1-2 | 12 | TRBV19 | ASTSIGGNYGYT
TRBJ1-1 | 17 | TRBV9 | ASSVGWEGTGNMNTEAF
TRBJ1-2 | 9 | TRBV10-3 | AISESLGYT
TRBJ1-2 | 13 | TRBV15 | ATSPFISTAYGYT
TRBJ2-6 | 17 | TRBV27 | ASSLSGTGGWSGANVLT
TRBJ1-5 | 12 | TRBV20-1 | SASPQGVHQPQH
TRBJ1-1 | 11 | TRBV6-4 | ASSEDGASEAF
TRBJ1-2 | 12 | TRBV2 | ASSPRTGNYGYT
TRBJ1-1 | 12 | TRBV27 | ASRLLVMNTEAF
TRBJ1-3 | 13 | TRBV7-9 | ASSDTGHTGNTIY
TRBJ2-1 | 17 | TRBV4-3 | ASSQEVAGGASSYNEQF
TRBJ1-5 | 12 | TRBV10-3 | AIRDQRGNQPQH
TRBJ2-7 | 12 | TRBV28 | ASLLGARSYEQY
TRBJ1-6 | 11 | TRBV5-1 | ASSLAGYSPLH
TRBJ1-1 | 9 | TRBV30 | AWGPGTAAF
TRBJ2-7 | 13 | TRBV28 | ASSGTGTGRYEQY
TRBJ1-4 | 15 | TRBV7-2 | ASSLGWGRGFGEKLF
TRBJ1-5 | 14 | TRBV19 | ATVYRDRGFPQPQH
TRBJ1-1 | 14 | TRBV28 | ASSTQQGISFDWAF
TRBJ2-7 | 13 | TRBV7-3 | ASSRSGTGAYEQY
TRBJ2-3 | 12 | TRBV4-1 | ASSQLDRGVTQY
TRBJ1-3 | 12 | TRBV2 | ASSAVRGGNTIY
TRBJ1-3 | 12 | TRBV18 | AGREALSGNTIY
TRBJ1-4 | 11 | TRBV3-1/TRBV3-2 | ASSQGSGEKLF
TRBJ2-7 | 13 | TRBV15 | ATSRGGTGPYEQY
TRBJ2-7 | 13 | TRBV7-9 | ASSSPSGGRYEQY
TRBJ1-1 | 12 | TRBV4-3 | ASSQDPRDTEAF
TRBJ1-2 | 13 | TRBV7-8 | ASSLLLDSFSIDT
TRBJ2-7 | 11 | TRBV13 | ASRRTSAYEQY
TRBJ1-2 | 12 | TRBV19 | ASSLRGGNYGYT
TRBJ2-7 | 14 | TRBV5-1 | ASSLEGASWIDEQY
TRBJ1-2 | 13 | TRBV4-3 | ASSHTLTGIYGYT
TRBJ2-7 | 11 | TRBV10-3 | AVGQGFGYEQY
TRBJ2-7 | 11 | TRBV20-1 | SASAPQGKEQY
TRBJ1-1 | 12 | TRBV7-2 | ASSLVLGDTEAF
TRBJ2-6 | 16 | TRBV19 | ASRPSGTERSGANVLT
TRBJ2-7 | 11 | TRBV5-6 | ASSLPGAYEQY
TRBJ1-1 | 14 | TRBV27 | ASRFGLTGPNTEAF
TRBJ1-2 | 11 | TRBV19 | AVNRGENYGYT
TRBJ2-7 | 11 | TRBV3-1/TRBV3-2 | ASSRDSGYEQY
TRBJ2-7 | 12 | TRBV20-1 | SASSAPSSYEQY
TRBJ1-3 | 14 | TRBV5-1 | ASSLEGQATGNTIY
TRBJ1-6 | 14 | TRBV7-9 | ASSTPIAGSNSPLH
TRBJ1-2 | 10 | TRBV2 | ASSGSLYGYT
TRBJ2-7 | 12 | TRBV28 | ASSSDWSSYEQY
TRBJ2-3 | 12 | TRBV20-1 | SASRAGLTDTQY
TRBJ2-2 | 13 | TRBV3-1/TRBV3-2 | ASSRDSANTGELF
TRBJ1-1 | 15 | TRBV6-1 | ASSEGRVWGENTEAF